Listed here is a single T cell receptor beta chain. The data were obtained in a study of blood T cell repertoires in COVID-19. Turning to the study itself: The analysed material was cDNA or gDNA that came from T cells, B-cell-depleted T cells, or PBMCs.

Method: immunoSEQ multiplex PCR; TCRdb's copy keeps in-frame clones and lacks some. This table has 75,000 to 100,000 clones, around four fifths appearing once. The CDR3 has 15 residues. Trimming shortened V by 2 bases and J by 6 bases, and 13 bases separated the two germline ends. CDR1 is MDHEN and CDR2 is SYDVKM in the germline V gene. This clonotype was sampled from a human donor in a cohort sampled during active COVID-19. Input material: peripheral blood. The chain combines TRBV28 with TRBJ1-4; no clear D. CDR3 amino acids: CASSLIMTGYEKLFF. As DNA, the CDR3 is TGTGCCAGCAGTTTAATAATGACGGGGTATGAAAAACTGTTTTTT. The variable domain in full, with the rest retrieved from reference TRBV28 and TRBJ1-4, is DVKVTQSSRYLVKRTGEKVFLECVQDMDHENMFWYRQDPGLGLRLIYFSYDVKMKEKGDIPEGYSVSREKKERFSLILESASTNQTSMYLCASSLIMTGYEKLFFGSGTQLSVL.